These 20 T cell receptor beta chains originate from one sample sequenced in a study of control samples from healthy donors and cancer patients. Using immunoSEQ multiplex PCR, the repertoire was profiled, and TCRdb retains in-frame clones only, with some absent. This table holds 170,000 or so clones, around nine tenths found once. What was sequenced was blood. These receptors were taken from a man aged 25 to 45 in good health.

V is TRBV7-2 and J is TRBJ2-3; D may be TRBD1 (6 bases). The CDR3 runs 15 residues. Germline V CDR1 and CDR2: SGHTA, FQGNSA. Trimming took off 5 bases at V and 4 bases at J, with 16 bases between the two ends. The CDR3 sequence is CASSVSRGSADTQYF. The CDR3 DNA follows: TGTGCCAGCAGCGTATCGAGGGGGTCGGCAGATACGCAGTATTTT.

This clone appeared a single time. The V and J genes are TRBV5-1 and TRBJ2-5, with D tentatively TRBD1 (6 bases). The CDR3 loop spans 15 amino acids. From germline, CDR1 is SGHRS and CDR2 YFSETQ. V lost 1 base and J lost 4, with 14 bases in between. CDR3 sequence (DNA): TGCGCCAGCAGCTTGATTGGGGGCGAAGTAGAGACCCAGTACTTC. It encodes CASSLIGGEVETQYF.

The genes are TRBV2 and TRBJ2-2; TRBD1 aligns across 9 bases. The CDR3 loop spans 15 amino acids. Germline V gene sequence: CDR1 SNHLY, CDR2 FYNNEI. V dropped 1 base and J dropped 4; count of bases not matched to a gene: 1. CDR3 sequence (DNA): TGTGCCAGCAGTGAAGGGACAGGGGCCACCGGGGAGCTGTTTTTT. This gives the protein CASSEGTGATGELFF.

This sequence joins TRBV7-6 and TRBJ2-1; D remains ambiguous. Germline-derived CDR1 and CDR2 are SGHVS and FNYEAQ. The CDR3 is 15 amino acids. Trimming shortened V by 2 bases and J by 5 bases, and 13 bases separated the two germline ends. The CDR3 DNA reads TGTGCCAGCAGCTTAAGACTCGGGCAGAACAATGAGCAGTTCTTC. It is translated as CASSLRLGQNNEQFF.

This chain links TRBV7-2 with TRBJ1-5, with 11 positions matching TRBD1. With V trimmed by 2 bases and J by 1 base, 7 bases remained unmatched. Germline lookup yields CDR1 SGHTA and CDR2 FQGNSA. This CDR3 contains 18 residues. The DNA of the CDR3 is TGTGCCAGCAGCTTAAGGGGACAGGGGGTAGGGAGCAATCAGCCCCAGCATTTT. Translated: CASSLRGQGVGSNQPQHF.

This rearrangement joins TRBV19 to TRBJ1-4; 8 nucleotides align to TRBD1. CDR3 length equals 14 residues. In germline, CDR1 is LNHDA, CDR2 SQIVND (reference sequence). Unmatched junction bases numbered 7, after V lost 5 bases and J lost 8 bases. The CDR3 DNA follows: TGTGCCAGTAGTCCGGACAGGGTGGCGGAAAAACTGTTTTTT. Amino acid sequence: CASSPDRVAEKLFF.

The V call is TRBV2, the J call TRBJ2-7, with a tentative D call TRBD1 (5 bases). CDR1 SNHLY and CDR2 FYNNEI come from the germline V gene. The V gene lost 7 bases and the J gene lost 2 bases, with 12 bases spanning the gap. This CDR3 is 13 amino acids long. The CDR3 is CASNLVTAYEQYF. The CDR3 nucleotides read TGTGCCAGCAACTTAGTGACAGCCTACGAGCAGTACTTC.

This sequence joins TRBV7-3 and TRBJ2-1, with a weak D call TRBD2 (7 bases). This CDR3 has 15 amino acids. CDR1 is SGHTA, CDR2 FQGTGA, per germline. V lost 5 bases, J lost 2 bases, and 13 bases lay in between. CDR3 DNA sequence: TGTGCCAGCAGCCTAGGGGGGGGCCCCTACAATGAGCAGTTCTTC. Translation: CASSLGGGPYNEQFF.

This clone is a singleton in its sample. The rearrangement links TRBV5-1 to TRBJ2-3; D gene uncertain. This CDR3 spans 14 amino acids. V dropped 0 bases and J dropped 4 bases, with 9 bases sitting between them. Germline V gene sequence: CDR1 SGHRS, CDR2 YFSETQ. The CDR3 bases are TGCGCCAGCAGCTTGGCCACCCCAGCAGATACGCAGTATTTT. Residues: CASSLATPADTQYF.

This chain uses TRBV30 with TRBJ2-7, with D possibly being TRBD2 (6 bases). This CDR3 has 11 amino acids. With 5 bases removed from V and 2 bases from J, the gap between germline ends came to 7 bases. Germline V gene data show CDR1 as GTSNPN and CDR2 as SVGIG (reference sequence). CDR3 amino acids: CAWAGTYEQYF. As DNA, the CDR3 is TGTGCCTGGGCGGGGACCTACGAGCAGTACTTC.

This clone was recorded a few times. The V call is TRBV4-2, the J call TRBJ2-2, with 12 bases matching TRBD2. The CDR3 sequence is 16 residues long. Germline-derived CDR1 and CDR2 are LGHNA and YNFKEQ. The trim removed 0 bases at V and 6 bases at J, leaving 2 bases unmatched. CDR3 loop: CASSQDPSGGAGELFF. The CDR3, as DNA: TGTGCCAGCAGCCAAGATCCTAGCGGGGGGGCCGGGGAGCTGTTTTTT.

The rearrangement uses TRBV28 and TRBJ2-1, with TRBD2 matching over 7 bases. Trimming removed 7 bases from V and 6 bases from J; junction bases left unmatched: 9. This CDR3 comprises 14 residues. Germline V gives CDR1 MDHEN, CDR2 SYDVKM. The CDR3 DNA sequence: TGTGCCAGCACCCGAGGCGGGAGTTCCAATGAGCAGTTCTTC. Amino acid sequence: CASTRGGSSNEQFF.

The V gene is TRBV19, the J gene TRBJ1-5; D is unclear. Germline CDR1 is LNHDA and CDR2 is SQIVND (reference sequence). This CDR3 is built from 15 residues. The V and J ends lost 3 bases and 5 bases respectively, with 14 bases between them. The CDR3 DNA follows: TGTGCCAGTAGTATTAGTCTGGACGGGTATCAGCCCCAGCATTTT. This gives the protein CASSISLDGYQPQHF. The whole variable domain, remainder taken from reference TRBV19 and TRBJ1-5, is DGGITQSPKYLFRKEGQNVTLSCEQNLNHDAMYWYRQDPGQGLRLIYYSQIVNDFQKGDIAEGYSVSREKKESFPLTVTSAQKNPTAFYLCASSISLDGYQPQHFGDGTRLSIL.

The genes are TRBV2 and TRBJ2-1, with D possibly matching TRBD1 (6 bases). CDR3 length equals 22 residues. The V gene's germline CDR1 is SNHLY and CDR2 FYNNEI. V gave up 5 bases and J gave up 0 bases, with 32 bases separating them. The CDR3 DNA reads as TGTGCCAGCAGTAACACTAAGTCCTCCGGACAGTTCCTCCCTAGCTCCTACAATGAGCAGTTCTTC. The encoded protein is CASSNTKSSGQFLPSSYNEQFF.

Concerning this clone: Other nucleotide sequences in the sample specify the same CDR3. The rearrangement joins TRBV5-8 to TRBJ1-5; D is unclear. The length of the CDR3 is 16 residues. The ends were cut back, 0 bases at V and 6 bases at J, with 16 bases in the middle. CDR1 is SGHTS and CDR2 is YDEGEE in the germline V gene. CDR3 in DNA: TGTGCCAGCAGCTTGGGGGCCAGGCAGTCGGGTCAGCCCCAGCATTTT. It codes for CASSLGARQSGQPQHF.

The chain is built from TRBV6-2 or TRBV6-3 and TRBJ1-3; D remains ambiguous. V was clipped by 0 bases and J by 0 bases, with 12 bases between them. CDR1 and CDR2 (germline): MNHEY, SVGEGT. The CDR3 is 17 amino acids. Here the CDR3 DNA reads TGTGCCAGCAGTTACTCGAGGGTCTGGATCTCTGGAAACACCATATATTTT. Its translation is CASSYSRVWISGNTIYF.

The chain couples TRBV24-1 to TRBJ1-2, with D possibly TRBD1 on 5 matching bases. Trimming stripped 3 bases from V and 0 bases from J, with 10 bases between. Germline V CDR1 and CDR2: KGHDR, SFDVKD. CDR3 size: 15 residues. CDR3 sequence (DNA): TGTGCCACCAGTGATCCCGGACAAGCTAACTATGGCTACACCTTC. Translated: CATSDPGQANYGYTF.

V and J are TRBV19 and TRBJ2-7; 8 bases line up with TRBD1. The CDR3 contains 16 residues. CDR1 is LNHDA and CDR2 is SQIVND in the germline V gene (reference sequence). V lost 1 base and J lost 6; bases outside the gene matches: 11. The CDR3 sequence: CASSIGTRGQVSEQYF. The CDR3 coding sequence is TGTGCCAGTAGTATAGGAACCAGGGGACAGGTTAGCGAGCAGTACTTC.

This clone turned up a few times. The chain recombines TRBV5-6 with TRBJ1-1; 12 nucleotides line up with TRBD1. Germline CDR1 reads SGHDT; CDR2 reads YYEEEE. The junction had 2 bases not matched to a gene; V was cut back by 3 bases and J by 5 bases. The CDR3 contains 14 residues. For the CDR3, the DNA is TGTGCCAGCAGCTGGGGACAGGGGGCTACTGAAGCTTTCTTT. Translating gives CASSWGQGATEAFF.

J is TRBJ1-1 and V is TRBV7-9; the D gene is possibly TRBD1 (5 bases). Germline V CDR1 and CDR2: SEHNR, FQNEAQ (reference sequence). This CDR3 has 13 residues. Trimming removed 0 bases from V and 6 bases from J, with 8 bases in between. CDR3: CASSLAGTAEAFF. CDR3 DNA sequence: TGTGCCAGCAGCTTAGCGGGGACTGCTGAAGCTTTCTTT.